These 21 T cell receptor beta chains were sequenced from one sample in a study of shared clonotypes between healthy human individuals. Profiled with immunoSEQ multiplex PCR; TCRdb holds only in-frame clones, not every one. Of about 2.3 million clones in the sample, approximately 93% were seen once. Material for sequencing was naive CD4+ T cells from PBMCs. Sample subset: CD45RA+ positively selected. Receptors were obtained from a man between 18 and 35 years old in good health. Some clones in this sample may be carry-over from other donors' samples.

J is TRBJ2-3 and V is TRBV6-4, with 12 bases lining up with TRBD2. V lost 4 bases to trimming and J lost 0 bases; unmatched junction nucleotides: 2. Germline CDR1 reads MRHNA; CDR2 reads SNTAGT. The CDR3 has 16 amino acids. CDR3 amino acids: CASSVLAGGSTDTQYF. In nucleotides, the CDR3 is TGTGCCAGCAGTGTACTAGCGGGAGGTAGCACAGATACGCAGTATTTT.

The chain links TRBV6-1 to TRBJ2-3; 12 bases fit TRBD2. In germline, CDR1 is MNHNS, CDR2 SASEGT. The J segment lost 1 base and the V segment lost 4 bases, leaving 6 bases of the junction unmatched. There are 17 residues in the CDR3. CDR3 region: CASSGRTSGIGTDTQYF. The CDR3 region has the DNA TGTGCCAGCAGTGGGAGGACTAGCGGGATCGGCACAGATACGCAGTATTTT.

The V and J genes are TRBV28 and TRBJ1-5, with TRBD1 as a possible D gene (5 bases). CDR3 size: 16 residues. The V end lost 6 bases, the J end lost 1 base, and 16 bases lay between the germline ends. CDR1 and CDR2 from the germline V gene are MDHEN and SYDVKM. CDR3 amino acids: CASSPPGDRSNQPQHF. CDR3 sequence (DNA): TGTGCCAGCAGCCCCCCGGGGGATCGGAGCAATCAGCCCCAGCATTTT.

The genes are TRBV28 and TRBJ1-2, with D possibly TRBD1 on 6 matching bases. V lost 7 bases, J lost 7 bases, and 16 bases lay in between. Germline CDR1 and CDR2: MDHEN and SYDVKM. This CDR3 spans 13 amino acids. CDR3 loop: CASMRRRGGGYTF. CDR3 DNA: TGTGCCAGCATGCGCAGGAGGGGGGGTGGCTACACCTTC.

Remarks on this clone: A read error may produce the germline difference seen at one junction end. The chain has TRBV6-7 and TRBJ2-7; D may correspond to TRBD1 or TRBD2 (6 bases each). TRBV6-7 is placed among ORFs of uncertain function. The CDR3 has 15 amino acids. The CDR3 loop is CASRGGPGGTYEQYF. CDR3 coding DNA: TGTGCTAGCAGAGGGGGACCTGGGGGGACCTACGAGCAGTACTTC.

This clone has just a few counts. This chain links TRBV4-3 with TRBJ1-1, with D possibly matching TRBD1 (6 bases). CDR3 length: 15 residues. Germline V gives CDR1 LGHNA, CDR2 YSLEER. V was pared by 0 bases and J by 3 bases, with 11 bases between. The CDR3 nucleotides are TGCGCCAGCAGCCAAGAAACAGGGACCTACACTGAAGCTTTCTTT. It is translated as CASSQETGTYTEAFF.

This chain connects TRBV7-8 to TRBJ1-5; 11 nucleotides agree with TRBD1. The CDR3 runs to 18 residues. Germline loops: CDR1 SGHVS, CDR2 FQNEAQ. With V trimmed by 6 bases and J by 1 base, 11 bases remained unmatched. This chain's CDR3 is CASSHGQGAGGSNQPQHF. The CDR3 DNA is TGTGCCAGCAGTCATGGACAGGGGGCAGGGGGAAGCAATCAGCCCCAGCATTTT.

The CDR3 spells CASSQDMGMTQYF. Written as DNA, the CDR3 is TGTGCCAGCAGCCAAGATATGGGTATGACGCAGTATTTT. This rearrangement joins TRBV14 to TRBJ2-3; D gene ambiguous. The germline gives CDR1 SGHDN, CDR2 FVKESK. The CDR3 covers 13 residues. Trimming left V 0 bases short and J 9 bases short, with 10 bases between.

V gene TRBV28 combines with J gene TRBJ1-1; TRBD1 might be the D (5 bases). CDR1 is MDHEN, CDR2 SYDVKM, per germline. The CDR3 is 12 residues long. Between the trimmed V and J ends, which lost 3 bases and 11 bases, there was a span of 13 bases. CDR3 residues: CASSLMGRDAFF. CDR3 DNA: TGTGCCAGCAGTTTGATGGGGCGGGACGCTTTCTTT.

This clone was picked up one time. This chain uses TRBV7-2 with TRBJ2-5; 7 bases agree with TRBD2. Trimming removed 5 bases from V and 5 bases from J; junction bases left unmatched: 20. The germline V gene encodes CDR1 SGHTA and CDR2 FQGNSA. The length of the CDR3 is 18 residues. The CDR3 spells CASSPLPASGGGWETQYF. CDR3 DNA sequence: TGTGCCAGCAGCCCCCTACCGGCTAGCGGAGGAGGGTGGGAGACCCAGTACTTC.

This rearrangement joins TRBV30 to TRBJ2-7; D uncertain. The germline V gene has CDR1 GTSNPN and CDR2 SVGIG (reference sequence). CDR3 size: 12 residues. V shed 4 bases and J shed 2 bases, with 9 bases lying between them. The CDR3 DNA reads TGTGCCTGGAATACCGGGCCCTACGAGCAGTACTTC. This encodes CAWNTGPYEQYF. Looking up the rest from reference TRBV30 and TRBJ2-7 gives the full variable domain: SQTIHQWPATLVQPVGSPLSLECTVEGTSNPNLYWYRQAAGRGLQLLFYSVGIGQISSEVPQNLSASRPQDRQFILSSKKLLLSDSGFYLCAWNTGPYEQYFGPGTRLTVT.

This clone was observed a single time. This sequence joins TRBV5-1 and TRBJ1-4; D is uncertain. The CDR3 loop spans 16 amino acids. The germline CDR1 and CDR2 sequences are SGHRS and YFSETQ. V was pared by 4 bases and J by 3 bases, with 16 bases between. Here the CDR3 DNA reads TGCGCCAGCAGCCCCCTCGCGACCCAAGCTAATGAAAAACTGTTTTTT. Amino acids: CASSPLATQANEKLFF.

The chain couples TRBV14 to TRBJ2-1; TRBD2 aligns across 12 bases. CDR3 length: 14 residues. After removal of 3 bases from V and 14 bases from J, the junction contained 8 bases not matched to a gene. Germline V gene sequence: CDR1 SGHDN, CDR2 FVKESK. In DNA, the CDR3 is TGTGCCAGCAGCCAGGTTACTAGCGGGAGGATGAAGTTCTTC. Protein sequence: CASSQVTSGRMKFF.

The table lists this clone with a count of one. The chain uses TRBV5-5 and TRBJ2-1, with 11 bases identical to TRBD2. CDR1 and CDR2 (germline): SGHKS, YYEKEE (reference sequence). There are 15 residues in the CDR3. V was clipped by 6 bases and J by 7 bases; unmatched bases: 9. The CDR3 coding sequence is TGTGCCAGCAACCAACTAGCGGGAGTATTGAATGAGCAGTTCTTC. Residues: CASNQLAGVLNEQFF.

The rearrangement uses TRBV6-1 and TRBJ1-5; the D is unclear. Germline values: CDR1 MNHNS, CDR2 SASEGT. Trimming shortened V by 2 bases and J by 6 bases, and 8 bases separated the two germline ends. There are 13 residues in the CDR3. The CDR3 coding sequence is TGTGCCAGCAGTGAACAGGCAGCTCAGCCCCAGCATTTT. Protein sequence: CASSEQAAQPQHF.

This chain links TRBV18 with TRBJ2-5, with D uncertain. CDR3 length: 12 residues. The germline V and J ends were trimmed by 5 bases and 0 bases, with 4 bases remaining between them. The germline V gene has CDR1 KGHSH and CDR2 LQKENI. In DNA, the CDR3 is TGTGCCAGCTCAGCGGACCAAGAGACCCAGTACTTC. Translating it yields CASSADQETQYF.

The rearrangement uses TRBV7-2 and TRBJ2-5, with D tentatively TRBD1 (5 bases). The CDR3 has 10 residues. Trimming removed 8 bases from V and 7 bases from J, with 8 bases in between. CDR1 is SGHTA, CDR2 FQGNSA, per germline. The CDR3 sequence: CASCQGTQYF. DNA of the CDR3: TGTGCCAGCTGCCAGGGGACCCAGTACTTC.

The chain joins TRBV7-3 to TRBJ2-1; 10 bases fit TRBD2. The CDR3 extends over 16 amino acids. The ends lost 2 bases at V and 6 bases at J; junction bases unmatched: 7. CDR1 and CDR2 (germline): SGHTA, FQGTGA. The CDR3 bases are TGTGCCAGCAGCTTAGGTCCTAGCGGGAGTGGCAATGAGCAGTTCTTC. As protein: CASSLGPSGSGNEQFF.

The CDR3 protein is CASSLRGGSHDEQFF. CDR3 coding DNA: TGTGCCAGCAGCTTGAGAGGGGGCAGTCATGATGAGCAGTTCTTC. V gene TRBV5-4 combines with J gene TRBJ2-1, with 7 bases matching TRBD1. Losses at the gene ends were 1 base for V and 8 bases for J; bases not matched to a gene: 9. Germline V gene data show CDR1 as SGHNT and CDR2 as YYREEE (reference sequence). This CDR3 has 15 residues.

The chain combines TRBV7-2 with TRBJ2-1; D not certain. CDR3 length: 15 amino acids. Germline V lookup: CDR1 SGHTA, CDR2 FQGNSA. Deletions cut 1 base from V and 5 bases from J, with 12 bases between. CDR3: CASSLVQAGDNEQFF. DNA for the CDR3: TGTGCCAGCAGCTTAGTTCAGGCCGGTGACAATGAGCAGTTCTTC.

The chain employs TRBV6-1 and TRBJ2-7; D is possibly TRBD2 (5 bases). The germline CDR1 and CDR2 sequences are MNHNS and SASEGT. The CDR3 is 14 amino acids. The V end was cut by 4 bases, the J end by 2 bases, with 12 bases between. CDR3 coding DNA: TGTGCCAGCAGTGCCTTCCGAGGGACCTACGAGCAGTACTTC. Translating gives CASSAFRGTYEQYF.